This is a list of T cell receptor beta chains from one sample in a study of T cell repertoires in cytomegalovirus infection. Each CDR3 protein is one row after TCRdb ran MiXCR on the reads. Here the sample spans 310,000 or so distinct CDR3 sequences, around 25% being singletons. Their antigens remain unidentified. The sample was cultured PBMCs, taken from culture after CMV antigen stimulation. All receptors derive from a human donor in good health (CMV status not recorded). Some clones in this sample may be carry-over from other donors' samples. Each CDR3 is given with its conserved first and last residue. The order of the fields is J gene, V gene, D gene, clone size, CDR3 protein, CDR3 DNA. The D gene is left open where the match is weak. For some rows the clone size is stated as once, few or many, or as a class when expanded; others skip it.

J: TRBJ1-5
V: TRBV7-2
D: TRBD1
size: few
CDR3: CASSVAPGQGEQPQHF
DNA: TGTGCCAGCAGCGTCGCCCCGGGACAGGGGGAACAGCCCCAGCATTTT

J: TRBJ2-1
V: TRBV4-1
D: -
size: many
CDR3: CASSQVPVADNEQFF
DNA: TGCGCCAGCAGCCAAGTACCGGTGGCGGACAATGAGCAGTTCTTC

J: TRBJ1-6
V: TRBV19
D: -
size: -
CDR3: CASGTGTRNSPLHF
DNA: TGTGCCAGTGGGACCGGGACAAGAAATTCACCCCTCCACTTT

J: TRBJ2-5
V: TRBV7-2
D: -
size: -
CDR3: CASSLAVGVRGETQYF
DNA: TGTGCCAGCAGCTTAGCGGTAGGGGTCCGCGGGGAGACCCAGTACTTC

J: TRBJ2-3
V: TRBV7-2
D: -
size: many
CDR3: CASSPGTDWRDTQYF
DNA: TGTGCCAGCAGCCCAGGGACGGATTGGAGGGATACGCAGTATTTT

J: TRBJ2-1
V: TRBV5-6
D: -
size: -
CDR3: CASSLEMRNSYNEQFF
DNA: TGTGCCAGCAGCTTGGAAATGAGAAACTCCTACAATGAGCAGTTCTTC

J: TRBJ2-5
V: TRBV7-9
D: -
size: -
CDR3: CASSRQAQETQYF
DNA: TGTGCCAGCAGCCGGCAGGCCCAAGAGACCCAGTACTTC

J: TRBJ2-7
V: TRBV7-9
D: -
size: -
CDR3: CASSSRGRGKTYEQYF
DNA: TGTGCCAGCAGTTCTCGAGGACGGGGGAAAACCTACGAGCAGTACTTC

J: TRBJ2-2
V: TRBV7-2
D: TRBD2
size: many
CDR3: CASSFLGPLAANTGELFF
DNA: TGTGCCAGCAGCTTTCTAGGGCCGCTAGCGGCTAACACCGGGGAGCTGTTTTTT

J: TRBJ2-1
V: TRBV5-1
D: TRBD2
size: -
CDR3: CASSLGLAGGLRYNEQFF
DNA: TGCGCCAGCAGCTTGGGACTAGCGGGAGGGCTCCGCTACAATGAGCAGTTCTTC

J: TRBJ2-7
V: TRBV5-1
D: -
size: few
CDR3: CASSSRMATNHEQYF
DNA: TGCGCCAGCAGCTCGCGGATGGCTACGAATCACGAGCAGTACTTC

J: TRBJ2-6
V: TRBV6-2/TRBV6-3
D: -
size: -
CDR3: CASKRDGVSGANVLTF
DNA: TGTGCCAGCAAAAGGGACGGTGTGTCTGGGGCCAACGTCCTGACTTTC

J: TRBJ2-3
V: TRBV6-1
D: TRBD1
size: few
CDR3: CASSWDRRAGDTQYF
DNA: TGTGCCAGCAGCTGGGACAGACGCGCTGGTGATACGCAGTATTTT

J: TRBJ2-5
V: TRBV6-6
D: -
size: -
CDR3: CASLLGVQETQYF
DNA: TGTGCCAGCCTCTTGGGGGTCCAAGAGACCCAGTACTTC

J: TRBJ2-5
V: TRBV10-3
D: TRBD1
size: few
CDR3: CAISEVHLDRGNETQYF
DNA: TGTGCCATCAGTGAAGTCCACCTAGACAGGGGGAACGAGACCCAGTACTTC

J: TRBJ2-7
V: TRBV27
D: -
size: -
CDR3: CASSKRDEQYF
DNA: TGTGCCAGCAGTAAGAGGGACGAGCAGTACTTC

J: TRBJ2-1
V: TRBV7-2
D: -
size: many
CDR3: CASIREISYNEQFF
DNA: TGTGCCAGCATTCGGGAGATCTCCTACAATGAGCAGTTCTTC

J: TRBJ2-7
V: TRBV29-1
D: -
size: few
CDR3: CSVEDRKSSYEQYF
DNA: TGCAGCGTTGAGGACAGAAAGTCATCCTACGAGCAGTACTTC

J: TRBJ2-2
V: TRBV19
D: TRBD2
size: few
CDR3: CASMRGSLRNTGELFF
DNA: TGTGCCAGTATGCGGGGGTCCCTAAGGAACACCGGGGAGCTGTTTTTT

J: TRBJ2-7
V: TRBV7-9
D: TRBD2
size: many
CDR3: CASSKGLAGDLEQYF
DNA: TGTGCCAGCAGCAAGGGACTAGCGGGAGATCTCGAGCAGTACTTC

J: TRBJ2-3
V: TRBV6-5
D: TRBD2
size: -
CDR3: CASTPGGLAGGDTQYF
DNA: TGTGCCAGCACCCCGGGGGGACTAGCGGGAGGGGATACGCAGTATTTT

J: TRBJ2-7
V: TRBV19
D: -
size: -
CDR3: CASSADGAFAYEQYF
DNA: TGTGCCAGTAGTGCCGACGGCGCGTTCGCCTACGAGCAGTACTTC

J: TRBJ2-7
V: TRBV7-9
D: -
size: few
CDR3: CASSSRTGTYEQYF
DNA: TGTGCCAGCAGCTCTAGGACTGGAACCTACGAGCAGTACTTC

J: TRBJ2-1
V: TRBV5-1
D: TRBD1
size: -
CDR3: CASGQGPISEQFF
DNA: TGCGCCAGCGGACAGGGGCCTATTAGTGAGCAGTTCTTC

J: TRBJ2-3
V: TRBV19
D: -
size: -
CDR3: CASSQGTDTQYF
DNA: TGTGCCAGTAGTCAAGGCACAGATACGCAGTATTTT

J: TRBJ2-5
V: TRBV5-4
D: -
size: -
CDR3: CASSLATTTQETQYF
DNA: TGTGCCAGCAGCTTGGCGACAACTACCCAAGAGACCCAGTACTTC

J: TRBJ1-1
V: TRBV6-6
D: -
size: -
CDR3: CASSYSRGAAEAFF
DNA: TGTGCCAGCAGTTACTCGAGGGGGGCCGCTGAAGCTTTCTTT

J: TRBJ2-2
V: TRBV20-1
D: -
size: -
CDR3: CSARGEPRTYTGELFF
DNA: TGCAGTGCTAGGGGGGAGCCGCGAACGTACACCGGGGAGCTGTTTTTT

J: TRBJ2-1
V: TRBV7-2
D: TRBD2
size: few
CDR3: CASSIAGGVYNEQFF
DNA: TGTGCCAGCAGCATAGCGGGAGGGGTCTACAATGAGCAGTTCTTC

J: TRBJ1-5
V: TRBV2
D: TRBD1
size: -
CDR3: CASSETTGAQQPQHF
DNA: TGTGCCAGCAGTGAGACGACAGGGGCACAACAGCCCCAGCATTTT

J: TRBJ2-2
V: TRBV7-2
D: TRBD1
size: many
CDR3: CASSLATGVGELFF
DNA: TGTGCCAGCAGCTTAGCCACAGGGGTTGGGGAGCTGTTTTTT

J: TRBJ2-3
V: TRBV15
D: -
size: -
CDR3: CATSTSQSGGQDTQYF
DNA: TGTGCCACCAGCACTTCTCAGTCCGGAGGGCAAGATACGCAGTATTTT

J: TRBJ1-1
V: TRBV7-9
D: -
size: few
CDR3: CASSSRGALTTEAFF
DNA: TGTGCCAGCAGCTCGAGGGGCGCGCTGACCACTGAAGCTTTCTTT

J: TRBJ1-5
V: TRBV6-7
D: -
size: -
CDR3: CASSSGKSWQPQHF
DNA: TGTGCCAGCAGTTCTGGGAAGTCGTGGCAGCCCCAGCATTTT

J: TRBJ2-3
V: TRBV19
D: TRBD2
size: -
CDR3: CASSSRPAGGTDTQYF
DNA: TGTGCCAGTAGTTCGCGACCGGCGGGGGGGACAGATACGCAGTATTTT

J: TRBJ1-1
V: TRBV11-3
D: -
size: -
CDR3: CASSLSRMDTEAFF
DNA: TGTGCCAGCAGCCTTAGTCGGATGGACACTGAAGCTTTCTTT

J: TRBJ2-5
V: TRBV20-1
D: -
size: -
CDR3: CSARGSGLEGRETQYF
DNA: TGCAGTGCTAGAGGGTCGGGGTTGGAGGGGCGAGAGACCCAGTACTTC

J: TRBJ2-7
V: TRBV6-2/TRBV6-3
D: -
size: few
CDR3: CASSYLGQIYEQYF
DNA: TGTGCCAGCAGTTACTTGGGCCAGATCTACGAGCAGTACTTC

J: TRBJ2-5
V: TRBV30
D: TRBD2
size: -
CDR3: CAWRMHGTSRETQYF
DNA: TGTGCCTGGAGAATGCATGGGACTAGCAGGGAGACCCAGTACTTC

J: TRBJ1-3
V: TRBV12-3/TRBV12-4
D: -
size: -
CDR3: CASSLGLGEGNTIYF
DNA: TGTGCCAGCAGTTTGGGCCTCGGGGAGGGAAACACCATATATTTT

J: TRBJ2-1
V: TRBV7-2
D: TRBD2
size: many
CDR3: CASSFSSGRINSEQFF
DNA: TGTGCCAGCAGCTTCTCTAGCGGGAGGATCAACAGTGAGCAGTTCTTC

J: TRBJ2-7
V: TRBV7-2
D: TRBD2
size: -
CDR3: CASSTIAGPRGHEQYF
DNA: TGTGCCAGCAGCACAATAGCGGGCCCCCGAGGGCATGAGCAGTACTTC

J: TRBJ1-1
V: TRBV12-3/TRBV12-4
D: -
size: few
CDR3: CASSEAFF
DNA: TGTGCCAGCAGCGAAGCTTTCTTT

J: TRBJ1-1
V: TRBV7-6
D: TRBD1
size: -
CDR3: CASSLARNRGTEAFF
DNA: TGTGCCAGCAGCTTAGCGCGTAACAGGGGGACTGAAGCTTTCTTT

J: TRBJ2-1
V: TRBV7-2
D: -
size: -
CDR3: CASSLGTGALGKEQFF
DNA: TGTGCCAGCAGCTTAGGGACGGGAGCCCTTGGAAAGGAGCAGTTCTTC

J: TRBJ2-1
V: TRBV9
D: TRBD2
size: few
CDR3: CASSATSGRAFEQFF
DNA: TGTGCCAGCAGTGCCACTAGCGGGAGGGCCTTTGAGCAGTTCTTC

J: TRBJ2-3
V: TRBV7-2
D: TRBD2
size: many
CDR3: CASSLVGTVGTSGGGNTQYF
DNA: TGTGCCAGCAGCCTAGTGGGGACAGTTGGGACTAGCGGGGGTGGGAATACGCAGTATTTT

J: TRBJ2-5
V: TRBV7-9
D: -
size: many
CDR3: CASSLFGGTETQYF
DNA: TGTGCCAGCAGCTTATTTGGCGGGACGGAGACCCAGTACTTC

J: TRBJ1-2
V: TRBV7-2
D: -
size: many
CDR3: CASSSLGVIYGYTF
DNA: TGTGCCAGCAGCTCCCTCGGGGTTATCTATGGCTACACCTTC

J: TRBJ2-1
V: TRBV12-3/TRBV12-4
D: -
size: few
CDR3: CASTARGEGYNEQFF
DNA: TGTGCCAGCACAGCTAGGGGGGAGGGGTACAATGAGCAGTTCTTC

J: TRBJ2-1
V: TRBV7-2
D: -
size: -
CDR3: CASSPESPSSYNEQFF
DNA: TGTGCCAGCAGCCCAGAGAGTCCCAGCTCCTACAATGAGCAGTTCTTC

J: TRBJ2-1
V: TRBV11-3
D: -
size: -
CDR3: CASSPPEGLNEQFF
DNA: TGTGCCAGCAGCCCCCCGGAGGGCCTGAATGAGCAGTTCTTC

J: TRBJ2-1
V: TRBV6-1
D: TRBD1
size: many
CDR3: CASSEPRTGHGSYNEQFF
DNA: TGTGCCAGCAGTGAACCTAGGACAGGGCACGGCTCCTACAATGAGCAGTTCTTC

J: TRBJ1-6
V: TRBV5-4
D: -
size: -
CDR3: CASSLGTGRNNSPLHF
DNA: TGTGCCAGCAGCTTGGGTACGGGACGGAATAATTCACCCCTCCACTTT

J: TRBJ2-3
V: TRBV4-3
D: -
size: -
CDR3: CASSQDYGARDTQYF
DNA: TGCGCCAGCAGCCAAGATTACGGGGCTAGGGATACGCAGTATTTT